This T cell receptor beta chain was obtained from a study of shared clonotypes between healthy human individuals. On the study more broadly: Per-donor plates numbered three CD4 naive, three CD4 memory, two CD8 naive and one CD8 memory.

Profiled with immunoSEQ multiplex PCR; TCRdb holds only in-frame clones, not every one. Here the sample spans around 1,000,000 clones, approximately 80% being singletons. The CDR3 consists of 16 residues. Germline V lookup: CDR1 SGHTA, CDR2 FQGTGA. V shed 5 bases, J shed 10 bases, and the junction held 14 bases outside the gene matches. The receptor was derived from a man between 18 and 35 years old in good health. Some clones in this sample may be carry-over from other donors' samples. The chain links TRBV7-3 to TRBJ2-1; TRBD2 aligns across 10 bases. Sequenced material: memory CD4+ T cells from PBMCs. Subset indicated: CD45RA-negative fraction. CDR3 bases: TGTGCCAGCAGCCCGGGAGGAGCGGGAGGGCGGGTAGAGCAGTTCTTC. This codes for CASSPGGAGGRVEQFF.